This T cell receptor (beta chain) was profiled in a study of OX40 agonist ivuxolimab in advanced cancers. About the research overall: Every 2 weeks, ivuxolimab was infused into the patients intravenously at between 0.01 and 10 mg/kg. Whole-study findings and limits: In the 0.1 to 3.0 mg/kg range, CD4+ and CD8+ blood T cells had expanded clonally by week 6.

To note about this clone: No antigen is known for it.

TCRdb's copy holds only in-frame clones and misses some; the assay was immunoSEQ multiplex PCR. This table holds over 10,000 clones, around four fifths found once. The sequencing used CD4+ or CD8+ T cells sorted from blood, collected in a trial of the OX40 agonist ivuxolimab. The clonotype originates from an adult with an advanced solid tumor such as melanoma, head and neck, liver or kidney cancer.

Written as DNA, the CDR3 is TGTGCCAGCAGCTTCGGGACAGGGGCGGGAGATACGCAGTATTTT. This translates into CASSFGTGAGDTQYF. The chain links TRBV5-4 to TRBJ2-3, with 10 bases identical to TRBD1. Germline assignment: CDR1 SGHNT and CDR2 YYREEE (reference sequence). The CDR3 spans 15 residues. J was trimmed by 5 bases and V by 2 bases; bases with no gene match: 5.